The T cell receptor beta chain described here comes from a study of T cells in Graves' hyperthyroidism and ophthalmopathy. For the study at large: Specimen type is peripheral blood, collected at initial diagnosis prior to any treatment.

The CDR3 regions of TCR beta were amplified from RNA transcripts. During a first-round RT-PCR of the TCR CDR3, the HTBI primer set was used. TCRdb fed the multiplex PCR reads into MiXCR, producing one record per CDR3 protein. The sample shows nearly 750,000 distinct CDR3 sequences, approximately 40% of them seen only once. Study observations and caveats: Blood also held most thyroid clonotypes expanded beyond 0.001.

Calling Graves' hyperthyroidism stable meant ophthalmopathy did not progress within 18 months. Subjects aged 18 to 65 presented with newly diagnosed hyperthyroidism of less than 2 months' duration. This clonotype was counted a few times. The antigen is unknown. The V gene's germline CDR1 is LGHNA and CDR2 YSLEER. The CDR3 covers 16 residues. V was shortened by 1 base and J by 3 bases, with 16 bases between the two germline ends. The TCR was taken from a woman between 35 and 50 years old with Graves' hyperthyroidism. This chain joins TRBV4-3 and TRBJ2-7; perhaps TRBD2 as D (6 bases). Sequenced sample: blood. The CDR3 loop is CASSQVDSGLNYEQYF. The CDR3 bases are TGCGCCAGCAGCCAAGTGGACTCGGGACTGAACTACGAGCAGTACTTC.